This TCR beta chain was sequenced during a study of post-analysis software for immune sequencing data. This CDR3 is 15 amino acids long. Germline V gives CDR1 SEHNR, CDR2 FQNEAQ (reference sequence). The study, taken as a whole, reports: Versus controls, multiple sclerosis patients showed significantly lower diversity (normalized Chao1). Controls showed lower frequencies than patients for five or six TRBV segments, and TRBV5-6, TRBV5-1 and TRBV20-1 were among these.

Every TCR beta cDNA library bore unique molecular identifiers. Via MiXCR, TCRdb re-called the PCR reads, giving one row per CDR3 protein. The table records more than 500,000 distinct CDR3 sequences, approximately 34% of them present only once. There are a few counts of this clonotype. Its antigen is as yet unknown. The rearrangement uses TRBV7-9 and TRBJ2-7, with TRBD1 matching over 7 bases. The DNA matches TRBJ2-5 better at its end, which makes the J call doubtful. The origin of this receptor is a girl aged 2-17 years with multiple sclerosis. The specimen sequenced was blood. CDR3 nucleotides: TGTGCCAGCAGCTTAGATGGCTTCAGGGGGGAGACCCAGTACTTC. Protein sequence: CASSLDGFRGETQYF.